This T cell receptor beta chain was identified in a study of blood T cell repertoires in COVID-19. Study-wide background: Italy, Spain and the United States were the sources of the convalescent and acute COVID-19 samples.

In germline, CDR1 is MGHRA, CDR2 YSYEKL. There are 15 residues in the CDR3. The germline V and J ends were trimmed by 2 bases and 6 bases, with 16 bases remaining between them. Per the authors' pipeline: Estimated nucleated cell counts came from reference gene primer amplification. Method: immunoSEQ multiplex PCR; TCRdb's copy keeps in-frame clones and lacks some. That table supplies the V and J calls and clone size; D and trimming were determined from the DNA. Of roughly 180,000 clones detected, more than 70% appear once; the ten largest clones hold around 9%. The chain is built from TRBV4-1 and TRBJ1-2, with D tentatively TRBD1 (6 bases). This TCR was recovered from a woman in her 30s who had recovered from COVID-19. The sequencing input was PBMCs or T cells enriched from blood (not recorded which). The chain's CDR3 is CASSQKTGSSDGYTF. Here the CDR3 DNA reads TGCGCCAGCAGCCAAAAAACAGGGAGCTCCGATGGCTACACCTTC.